The 26 T cell receptor beta chains listed next were all sequenced from one sample in a study of CD8 T cells in ankylosing spondylitis. MiXCR was run by TCRdb on the 5' RACE reads, yielding one entry per CDR3 protein. The sample has around 340,000 distinct CDR3 sequences; 14% to 15% are singletons. The sequenced sample was blood, either unsorted or a sorted T cell fraction (not recorded which). The receptors shown here come from a male donor with ankylosing spondylitis or in good health (not recorded which).

The rearrangement uses TRBV5-1 and TRBJ2-1; D may be TRBD1 (6 bases). Trimming left V 1 base short and J 6 bases short, with 8 bases between. The CDR3 runs 13 residues. Germline assignment: CDR1 SGHRS and CDR2 YFSETQ. The CDR3 is CASSLRRGNEQFF. DNA of the CDR3: TGCGCCAGCAGCTTGCGCAGGGGCAATGAGCAGTTCTTC.

This clonotype was counted a few times. V usage is TRBV10-3 and J usage is TRBJ2-7; a weak D match, TRBD2 (5 bases). Trimming stripped 0 bases from V and 1 base from J, with 16 bases between. This CDR3 spans 17 amino acids. Germline assignment: CDR1 ENHRY and CDR2 SYGVKD. CDR3 amino acids: CAISESGLLRSSYEQYF. In nucleotides, the CDR3 is TGTGCCATCAGTGAGTCCGGACTTCTTAGGTCGTCCTACGAGCAGTACTTC.

This clonotype has more than one count but fewer than ten. The rearrangement joins TRBV20-1 to TRBJ1-2; maybe TRBD1 (6 bases). Germline-derived CDR1 and CDR2 are DFQATT and SNEGSKA (reference sequence). The germline V and J ends were trimmed by 6 bases and 8 bases, with 22 bases remaining between them. This CDR3 is 14 amino acids long. For the CDR3, the DNA is TGCAGTGCCACGCGGCCGCCAGGGGCAAGAGGCTACACCTTC. This encodes CSATRPPGARGYTF.

This clonotype was picked up a small number of times. This chain joins TRBV20-1 and TRBJ2-1; 16 bases are shared with TRBD2. This CDR3 region has 13 residues. Germline V lookup: CDR1 DFQATT, CDR2 SNEGSKA (reference sequence). The CDR3 reads CRGLAGGADEQFF. The CDR3 bases are TGCAGGGGACTAGCGGGAGGGGCTGATGAGCAGTTCTTC.

This chain links TRBV5-6 with TRBJ2-2, with D uncertain. The length of the CDR3 is 15 residues. Germline V gene data show CDR1 as SGHDT and CDR2 as YYEEEE. Trimming took 4 bases from V and 0 from J, leaving 10 bases between them. The CDR3 region has the DNA TGTGCCAGCAGCCAGGAACAGACGAACACCGGGGAGCTGTTTTTT. The encoded protein is CASSQEQTNTGELFF. Based on the CDR3 plus reference TRBV5-6 and TRBJ2-2, the full variable domain is DAGVTQSPTHLIKTRGQQVTLRCSPKSGHDTVSWYQQALGQGPQFIFQYYEEEERQRGNFPDRFSGHQFPNYSSELNVNALLLGDSALYLCASSQEQTNTGELFFGEGSRLTVL.

This clonotype came up many times. The chain combines TRBV7-8 with TRBJ1-1, with D possibly being TRBD1 (5 bases). The ends were cut back, 0 bases at V and 1 base at J, with 15 bases in the middle. The CDR3 is made up of 17 amino acids. CDR1 and CDR2 from the germline V gene are SGHVS and FQNEAQ. This chain's CDR3 is CASSLAGLWQGNTEAFF. As DNA, the CDR3 is TGTGCCAGCAGCTTAGCTGGGTTATGGCAGGGGAACACTGAAGCTTTCTTT. The whole variable domain, remainder taken from reference TRBV7-8 and TRBJ1-1, is GAGVSQSPRYKVAKRGQDVALRCDPISGHVSLFWYQQALGQGPEFLTYFQNEAQLDKSGLPSDRFFAERPEGSVSTLKIQRTQQEDSAVYLCASSLAGLWQGNTEAFFGQGTRLTVV.

This clonotype was recorded at least ten times. The chain employs TRBV7-6 and TRBJ2-1, with TRBD2 matching over 10 bases. Germline trimming cut 5 bases from V and 7 bases from J; bases unmatched to any gene: 17. The germline CDR1 and CDR2 sequences are SGHVS and FNYEAQ. The CDR3 extends over 18 amino acids. CDR3 sequence: CASSLRGASGRLSNEQFF. The CDR3 DNA reads TGTGCCAGCAGCCTACGGGGGGCTAGCGGGAGACTGTCAAATGAGCAGTTCTTC. The full variable domain, its missing parts supplied by reference TRBV7-6 and TRBJ2-1, is GAGVSQSPRYKVTKRGQDVALRCDPISGHVSLYWYRQALGQGPEFLTYFNYEAQQDKSGLPNDRFSAERPEGSISTLTIQRTEQRDSAMYRCASSLRGASGRLSNEQFFGPGTRLTVL.

This clonotype was picked up a small number of times. V gene TRBV18 combines with J gene TRBJ1-3; D is unresolved. The CDR3 length is 16 residues. V dropped 3 bases and J dropped 0 bases, with 12 bases sitting between them. Germline V gene data show CDR1 as KGHSH and CDR2 as LQKENI. CDR3 DNA: TGTGCCAGCTCACCGAGCGAGGTGAGCTCTGGAAACACCATATATTTT. It is translated as CASSPSEVSSGNTIYF.

This chain connects TRBV20-1 to TRBJ2-7; possibly TRBD1 for D (6 bases). This CDR3 contains 17 residues. Germline CDR1 is DFQATT and CDR2 is SNEGSKA (reference sequence). Between the trimmed V and J ends, which lost 7 bases and 0 bases, there was a span of 25 bases. The CDR3 nucleotides are TGCAGTGTCCTTGACAGGTCCAAGTCCCTTATCTCCTACGAGCAGTACTTC. It translates to CSVLDRSKSLISYEQYF.

This clonotype was seen only once. This sequence joins TRBV7-9 and TRBJ2-7; possibly TRBD1 for D (6 bases). Germline-derived CDR1 and CDR2 are SEHNR and FQNEAQ (reference sequence). The V end was cut by 5 bases, the J end by 0 bases, with 14 bases between. The CDR3 runs to 15 residues. The chain's CDR3 is CASSQQGYSSYEQYF. CDR3 nucleotide sequence: TGTGCCAGCAGCCAACAGGGATACAGCTCCTACGAGCAGTACTTC.

This clonotype was counted only a few times. The rearrangement joins TRBV20-1 to TRBJ2-1; D is undetermined. Trimming pared 3 bases from V and 4 bases from J, leaving 19 bases between. This CDR3 is 16 amino acids long. Germline CDR1 is DFQATT and CDR2 is SNEGSKA (reference sequence). The CDR3 coding sequence is TGCAGTGCTAGGCAGCCGGCGGCCGCTTTATACAATGAGCAGTTCTTC. Its protein is CSARQPAAALYNEQFF.

The gene calls are TRBV29-1 and TRBJ1-1; unclear D gene. Trimming took off 5 bases at V and 10 bases at J, with 11 bases between the two ends. The CDR3 extends over 10 amino acids. CDR1 SQVTM and CDR2 ANQGSEA come from the germline V gene. CDR3 in amino acids: CSVFKTGAFF. CDR3 sequence (DNA): TGCAGCGTTTTTAAAACGGGAGCTTTCTTT.

V is TRBV7-9 and J is TRBJ2-7; D unresolved. Looked up from germline, CDR1 is SEHNR and CDR2 is FQNEAQ (reference sequence). The V and J ends lost 4 bases and 0 bases respectively, with 16 bases between them. The CDR3 covers 16 residues. Written as DNA, the CDR3 is TGTGCCAGCAGCTCCCCTGGCAGATCCATCTCCTACGAGCAGTACTTC. This codes for CASSSPGRSISYEQYF.

This clonotype appeared a few times. The chain employs TRBV9 and TRBJ2-1; no clear D gene. This CDR3 is built from 15 residues. Germline CDR1 and CDR2: SGDLS and YYNGEE. V lost 0 bases to trimming and J lost 1 base, with 8 bases between them. CDR3 nucleotide sequence: TGTGCCAGCAGCGTAGAGCCAGGATCCTACAATGAGCAGTTCTTC. Its protein is CASSVEPGSYNEQFF.

This clonotype was detected ten times or more. The chain combines TRBV5-1 with TRBJ1-2, with D unclear. The V gene lost 4 bases and the J gene lost 6 bases, with 16 bases spanning the gap. The CDR3 contains 14 residues. Germline V gene lookup returns CDR1 SGHRS and CDR2 YFSETQ. The CDR3 spells CASSARRAVDGYTF. CDR3 in DNA: TGCGCCAGCAGCGCCCGGCGGGCTGTTGATGGCTACACCTTC.

This clonotype has a handful of counts. V is TRBV20-1 and J is TRBJ2-1, with 7 bases matching TRBD2. Germline lookup yields CDR1 DFQATT and CDR2 SNEGSKA (reference sequence). The CDR3 totals 17 residues. The V segment lost 0 bases and the J segment 0 bases; nucleotides outside the gene matches: 8. Here the CDR3 reads CSARDLLAPSSYNEQFF. The CDR3 nucleotides are TGCAGTGCTAGAGACCTACTAGCGCCGAGCTCCTACAATGAGCAGTTCTTC.

The sample holds a few counts of this clonotype. This sequence joins TRBV3-1 and TRBJ1-1; 9 bases map to TRBD1. Germline CDR1 is LGHDT and CDR2 is YNNKEL (reference sequence). The CDR3 consists of 20 residues. Trimming removed 0 bases from V and 1 base from J; junction bases left unmatched: 15. This chain's CDR3 is CASSQDFSQTGGVRNTEAFF. The CDR3 region has the DNA TGTGCCAGCAGCCAAGACTTCTCCCAGACAGGGGGGGTACGGAACACTGAAGCTTTCTTT.

This clonotype came up a few times. This chain joins TRBV3-1 and TRBJ2-3; TRBD2 aligns across 14 bases. The CDR3 extends over 17 amino acids. V was clipped by 7 bases and J by 2 bases; unmatched bases: 8. Germline V gene data show CDR1 as LGHDT and CDR2 as YNNKEL (reference sequence). This CDR3 is CASTGTSGGANTDTQYF. The CDR3 DNA is TGTGCCAGCACGGGGACTAGCGGGGGCGCCAACACAGATACGCAGTATTTT.

The genes are TRBV5-1 and TRBJ1-5; a weak D match, TRBD1 (5 bases). The V gene's germline CDR1 is SGHRS and CDR2 YFSETQ. V lost 4 bases, J lost 7 bases, and 15 bases lay in between. This CDR3 region has 14 residues. The CDR3 here is CASSGVGGDQPQHF. CDR3 sequence (DNA): TGCGCCAGCAGCGGGGTGGGGGGTGACCAGCCCCAGCATTTT.

This clonotype appeared a few times. The V gene is TRBV6-1, the J gene TRBJ1-5; D is ambiguous. CDR1 and CDR2 from the germline V gene are MNHNS and SASEGT. The CDR3 spans 15 residues. V was trimmed by 1 base and J by 1 base, leaving 8 bases between them. CDR3 amino acids: CASSEVLLSNQPQHF. In nucleotides, the CDR3 is TGTGCCAGCAGTGAAGTGTTACTAAGCAATCAGCCCCAGCATTTT.

The chain joins TRBV6-1 to TRBJ2-7, with 7 bases that match TRBD1. V trimming: 6 bases; J trimming: 2 bases; junction bases outside the gene matches: 10. CDR3 length equals 15 residues. CDR1 is MNHNS, CDR2 SASEGT, per germline. The DNA of the CDR3 is TGTGCCAGCAGCCTCACCTGGCAGGGGGCCTACGAGCAGTACTTC. It is translated as CASSLTWQGAYEQYF.

This clonotype was seen ten or more times. The J gene is TRBJ2-3, the V gene TRBV13; 7 nucleotides align to TRBD1. Germline lookup yields CDR1 PRHDT and CDR2 FYEKMQ (reference sequence). Losses at the gene ends were 1 base for V and 2 bases for J; bases not matched to a gene: 3. The CDR3 covers 15 residues. CDR3 in DNA: TGTGCCAGCAGCTTAGCTCAGGGGGTCACAGATACGCAGTATTTT. Translation gives CASSLAQGVTDTQYF.

V gene TRBV11-2 combines with J gene TRBJ2-1, with D unresolved. Trimming stripped 5 bases from V and 7 bases from J, with 9 bases between. The CDR3 consists of 12 residues. Germline V gives CDR1 SGHAT, CDR2 FQNNGV. CDR3 protein: CASSPDPNEQFF. The CDR3 region has the DNA TGTGCCAGCAGCCCTGACCCGAATGAGCAGTTCTTC. The whole variable domain, filled in from reference TRBV11-2 and TRBJ2-1, reads EAGVAQSPRYKIIEKRQSVAFWCNPISGHATLYWYQQILGQGPKLLIQFQNNGVVDDSQLPKDRFSAERLKGVDSTLKIQPAKLEDSAVYLCASSPDPNEQFFGPGTRLTVL.

In this sample, this clonotype turned up a few times. The gene calls are TRBV18 and TRBJ2-7, with 10 nucleotides matching TRBD2. The length of the CDR3 is 16 residues. The junction had 5 bases not matched to a gene; V was cut back by 3 bases and J by 0 bases. Germline V gene lookup returns CDR1 KGHSH and CDR2 LQKENI. The CDR3 nucleotides are TGTGCCAGCTCACCTTCTAGCGGGGGCCTCTCCTACGAGCAGTACTTC. Protein sequence: CASSPSSGGLSYEQYF. The full variable domain, completed using reference TRBV18 and TRBJ2-7, is NAGVMQNPRHLVRRRGQEARLRCSPMKGHSHVYWYRQLPEEGLKFMVYLQKENIIDESGMPKERFSAEFPKEGPSILRIQQVVRGDSAAYFCASSPSSGGLSYEQYFGPGTRLTVT.

The V and J genes are TRBV6-1 and TRBJ2-6; the D is unclear. CDR1 is MNHNS, CDR2 SASEGT, per germline. The CDR3 extends over 15 amino acids. Deletions cut 5 bases from V and 1 base from J, with 9 bases between. CDR3 amino acids: CASSRTPSGANVLTF. For the CDR3, the DNA is TGTGCCAGCAGTCGAACTCCTTCTGGGGCCAACGTCCTGACTTTC.

The genes are TRBV3-1 and TRBJ2-2, with 11 bases that match TRBD1. With V trimmed by 5 bases and J by 7 bases, 9 bases remained unmatched. CDR1 is LGHDT, CDR2 YNNKEL, per germline (reference sequence). This CDR3 region has 16 residues. In DNA form, the CDR3 reads TGTGCCAGCAGCTTAGGACAGGGGGCAGTCGGCGGGGAGCTGTTTTTT. Protein: CASSLGQGAVGGELFF. Full variable domain (rest looked up from reference TRBV3-1 and TRBJ2-2): DTAVSQTPKYLVTQMGNDKSIKCEQNLGHDTMYWYKQDSKKFLKIMFSYNNKELIINETVPNRFSPKSPDKAHLNLHINSLELGDSAVYFCASSLGQGAVGGELFFGEGSRLTVL.